One T cell receptor beta chain is described in this entry. The data originate from a study of blood T cell repertoires in COVID-19. Study details: From T cells, B-cell-depleted T cells, or PBMCs came the material, which was cDNA or gDNA.

The CDR3 extends over 13 amino acids. The V gene lost 4 bases and the J gene lost 5 bases, with 15 bases spanning the gap. The germline gives CDR1 GTSNPN, CDR2 SVGIG (reference sequence). Clones were sequenced by immunoSEQ multiplex PCR, and TCRdb holds only the in-frame ones, with some missing. The sample holds about 190,000 clones; roughly 89% are singletons and the top ten take 0.62%. The chain combines TRBV30 with TRBJ2-7; D unresolved. The sample was peripheral blood. This receptor was taken from a man aged 50-60 years with acute or convalescent COVID-19. The CDR3 DNA reads as TGTGCCTGGACCCCGAGACTCTCTAACGAGCAGTACTTC. Protein: CAWTPRLSNEQYF.